The T cell receptor beta chain under discussion was sequenced for a study of blood T cell repertoires in COVID-19. Study information: Acute-phase and convalescent COVID-19 samples originated in the United States, Italy and Spain. In each case, the material was cDNA or gDNA derived from T cells, B-cell-depleted T cells, or PBMCs.

Original analysis: By means of reference gene primer amplification, nucleated cell counts were estimated. The table came from immunoSEQ multiplex PCR; TCRdb's copy has only in-frame clones and leaves some out. D and trimming come from the DNA, and the V and J calls and clone size come from that table. The sample carries some 74,000 clones, approximately 80% recorded once. The CDR3 loop spans 17 amino acids. Trimming took 6 bases from V and 0 from J, leaving 18 bases between them. The germline V gene has CDR1 LNHDA and CDR2 SQIVND (reference sequence). The sequenced sample was peripheral blood. This TCR was recovered from a man aged 80 or over with acute or convalescent COVID-19. The chain has TRBV19 and TRBJ2-4; D possibly corresponds to TRBD2 (6 bases). The CDR3 region is CASSPTWGELAKNIQYF. The DNA for the CDR3 is TGTGCCAGTAGCCCGACGTGGGGGGAGCTAGCCAAAAACATTCAGTACTTC.